This T cell receptor (beta chain) was sequenced in a study of spatial heterogeneity in lung cancer. At the level of the study: Matched bulk RNA-seq yielded a T cell module score, and TCR transcript counts in tumor regions correlated strongly with that score.

Study outcomes and limitations: One measure, the expanded intratumoral alpha and beta TCR count, tracked tumor mutation counts. Tumor T cell coverage was estimated at roughly 7.5% for alpha and more than 11% for beta chains.

As for time point: sample taken at primary tumor resection. Samples were donated by 72 untreated early-stage non-small cell lung cancer patients. No cell sorting; template was whole RNA from tumor, lung tissue or PBMC. V lost 5 bases, J lost 2 bases, and 10 bases stayed unmatched. The CDR3 covers 17 residues. Germline loops: CDR1 LNHDA, CDR2 SQIVND (reference sequence). A remark on this clonotype: The antigen remains undetermined.

TCRdb redid the calling of the 5' RACE reads with MiXCR, one entry per CDR3 protein. Among several thousand distinct CDR3 sequences listed, 27% were seen once. The clonotype originates from a female donor with early-stage non-small cell lung cancer. This chain links TRBV19 with TRBJ2-1, with 9 positions matching TRBD2. The sample in question was lung tumor tissue, obtained at surgery. DNA for the CDR3: TGTGCCAGTAGTCCACTTAGCGGGAGCGTCACCTACAATGAGCAGTTCTTC. This encodes CASSPLSGSVTYNEQFF.